This T cell receptor beta chain originates from a study of cytomegalovirus exposure and HLA in healthy donors. Study findings and constraints: Reports credit the classifier with highly specific, highly sensitive diagnosis of cytomegalovirus status.

Germline V gene lookup returns CDR1 SGHDN and CDR2 FVKESK. The V and J ends lost 0 bases and 10 bases respectively, with 13 bases between them. This CDR3 has 15 residues. Only a few counts were recorded for this clone. The antigen is undetermined. The PCR made use of 60 Vbeta and 13 Jbeta primers. Clones were sequenced by immunoSEQ multiplex PCR, and TCRdb holds only the in-frame ones, with some missing. Of about 170,000 clones listed, around 74% are singletons. The chain has TRBV14 and TRBJ1-6; unclear D gene. The sequenced material came from PBMCs. This receptor was taken from a female donor in good health and CMV-seronegative. As DNA, the CDR3 is TGTGCCAGCAGCCAAGATCCCCCGGGGAGGTCACCCCTCCACTTT. This translates into CASSQDPPGRSPLHF.